The present entry profiles one T cell receptor beta chain with its context. Per the germline V gene, CDR1 is SQVTM and CDR2 is ANQGSEA. CDR3 size: 13 residues. Trimming stripped 8 bases from V and 2 bases from J, with 14 bases between. This record comes from a study of OX40 agonist ivuxolimab in advanced cancers. Study-wide context: Treatment received earlier with anti-PD-1, anti-PD-L1 or anti-CTLA-4 agents was allowed, and 40% had some.

Here immunoSEQ multiplex PCR was the method, and the copy in TCRdb shows in-frame clones only, minus some. The data contain 90,000 to 95,000 clones, 87% of them seen just once; the ten biggest clones take up approximately 4%. The chain joins TRBV29-1 to TRBJ2-3, with D maybe TRBD1 (6 bases). The origin of this receptor is an adult with an advanced solid tumor such as melanoma, head and neck, liver or kidney cancer. Sequencing used CD4+ or CD8+ T cells sorted from blood, obtained in a trial of the OX40 agonist ivuxolimab. The chain's CDR3 is CSFSGVATDTQYF. DNA of the CDR3: TGCAGCTTCTCAGGGGTGGCCACAGATACGCAGTATTTT.